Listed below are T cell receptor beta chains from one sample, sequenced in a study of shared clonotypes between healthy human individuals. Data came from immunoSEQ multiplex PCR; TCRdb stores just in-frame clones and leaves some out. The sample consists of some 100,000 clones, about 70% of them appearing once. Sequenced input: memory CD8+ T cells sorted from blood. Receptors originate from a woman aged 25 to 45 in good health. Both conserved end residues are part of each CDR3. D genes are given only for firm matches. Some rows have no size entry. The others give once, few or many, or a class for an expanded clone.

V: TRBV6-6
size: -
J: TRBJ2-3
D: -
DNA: TGTGCCAGCAGTTATTTAAGCACAGATACGCAGTATTTT
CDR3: CASSYLSTDTQYF

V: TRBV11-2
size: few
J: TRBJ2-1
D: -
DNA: TGTGCCAGCAGCTTAAGGGGACAGCCGGGGGATGAGCAGTTCTTC
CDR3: CASSLRGQPGDEQFF

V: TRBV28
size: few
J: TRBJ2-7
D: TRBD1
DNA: TGTGCCAGCACTTCGGGACAGGGGGCCTACGAGCAGTACTTC
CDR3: CASTSGQGAYEQYF

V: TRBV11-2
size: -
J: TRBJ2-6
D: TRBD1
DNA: TGTGCCAGCAGCTACCGGGGGACAGGGGGCTCTGGGGCCAACGTCCTGACTTTC
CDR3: CASSYRGTGGSGANVLTF

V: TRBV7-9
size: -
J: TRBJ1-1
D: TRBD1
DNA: TGTGCCAGCAGCTCGGGACAGCTCAACACTGAAGCTTTCTTT
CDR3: CASSSGQLNTEAFF

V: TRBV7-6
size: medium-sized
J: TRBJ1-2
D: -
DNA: TGTGCCAGCAGCTTATTGATTGGGGACGGCGGGTCTGGCTACACCTTC
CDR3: CASSLLIGDGGSGYTF

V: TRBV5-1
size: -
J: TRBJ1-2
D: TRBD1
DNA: TGCGCCAGCAGCTCCTACCTAGCAGGGGGCGGAGGCTACACCTTC
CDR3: CASSSYLAGGGGYTF

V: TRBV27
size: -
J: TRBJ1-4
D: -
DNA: TGTGCCAGCAGCCGACTTTTGGGAAGAGCTAATGAAAAACTGTTTTTT
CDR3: CASSRLLGRANEKLFF

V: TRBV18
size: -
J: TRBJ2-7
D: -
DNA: TGTGCCAGCTCACCGACCGACTACGAGCAGTACTTC
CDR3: CASSPTDYEQYF

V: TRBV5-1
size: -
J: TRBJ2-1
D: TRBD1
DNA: TGCGCCAGCAGCCCGGACAGGGCCGCCTACAATGAGCAGTTCTTC
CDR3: CASSPDRAAYNEQFF

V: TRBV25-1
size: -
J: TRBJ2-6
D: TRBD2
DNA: TGTGCCAGCAGTGAAGGGGGGGGTCCGGGAAGGGCCAACGTCCTGACTTTC
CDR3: CASSEGGGPGRANVLTF

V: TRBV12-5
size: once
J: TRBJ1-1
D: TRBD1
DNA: TGTGCTAGTGGTTTGTCGGGACAGGGGGTTAAGCTTGAAGCTTTCTTT
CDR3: CASGLSGQGVKLEAFF

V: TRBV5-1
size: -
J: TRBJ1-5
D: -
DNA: TGCGCCAGCAGCCCAGGGAACTCGGCAGATTATAGCAATCAGCCCCAGCATTTT
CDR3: CASSPGNSADYSNQPQHF

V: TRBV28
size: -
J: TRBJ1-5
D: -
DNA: TGTGCCAGCAGAACACAGTGGGCTCAGCCCCAGCATTTT
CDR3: CASRTQWAQPQHF

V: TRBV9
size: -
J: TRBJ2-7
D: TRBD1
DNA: TGTGCCAGCACTTCCGGGACAGGTACCTACGAGCAGTACTTC
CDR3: CASTSGTGTYEQYF

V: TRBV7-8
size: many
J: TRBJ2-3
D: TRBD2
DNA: TGTGCCAGCAGCTTAGACGGGAGGGCGGCAGATACGCAGTATTTT
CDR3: CASSLDGRAADTQYF

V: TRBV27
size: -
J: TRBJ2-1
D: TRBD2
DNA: TGTGCCAGCAGTCGCTATCCGGGACTAGCGTACCATGAGCAGTTCTTC
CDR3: CASSRYPGLAYHEQFF

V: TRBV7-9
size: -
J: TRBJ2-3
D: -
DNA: TGTGCCAGCAGCTTAGCTCTCCGACAAACAGATACGCAGTATTTT
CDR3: CASSLALRQTDTQYF

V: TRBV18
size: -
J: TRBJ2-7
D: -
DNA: TGTGCCAGCTCACCATCGGGGGTGAGCTACGAGCAGTACTTC
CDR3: CASSPSGVSYEQYF

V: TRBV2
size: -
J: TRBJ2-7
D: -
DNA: TGTGCCAGCACCGTTCACGAGCAGTACTTC
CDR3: CASTVHEQYF

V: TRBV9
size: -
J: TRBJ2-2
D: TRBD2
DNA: TGTGCCAGCAGCGAGACTAGCGGGAAAGTTCACACCGGGGAGCTGTTTTTT
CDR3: CASSETSGKVHTGELFF

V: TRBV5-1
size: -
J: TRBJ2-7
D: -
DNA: TGCGCCAGCAAACCCAGGGGGGCCCCGGTGCACGAGCAGTACTTC
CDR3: CASKPRGAPVHEQYF

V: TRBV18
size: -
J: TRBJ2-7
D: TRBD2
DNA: TGTGCCAGCTCACCAGAAGCGGGGACTACCTACGAGCAGTACTTC
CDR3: CASSPEAGTTYEQYF

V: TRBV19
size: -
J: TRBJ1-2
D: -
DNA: TGTGCCAGTAGTACCGGAAGGTGGGGGGTCTATGGCTACACCTTC
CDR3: CASSTGRWGVYGYTF

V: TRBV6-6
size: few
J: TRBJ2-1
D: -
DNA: TGTGCCAGCAGTAGCCGACAGGAACCCCCCAATGAGCAGTTCTTC
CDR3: CASSSRQEPPNEQFF

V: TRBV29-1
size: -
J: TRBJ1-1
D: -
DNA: TGCAGCGGCCAAGGGGAGAACACTGAAGCTTTCTTT
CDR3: CSGQGENTEAFF

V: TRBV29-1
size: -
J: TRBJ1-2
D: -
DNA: TGCAGCGTTGAGGTCCCCGTTCAGGGCGAAGGCTATGGCTACACCTTC
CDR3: CSVEVPVQGEGYGYTF

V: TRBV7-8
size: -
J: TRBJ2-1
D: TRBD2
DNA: TGTGCCAGCAGCTTAGTCCTAGCGGGGCACAATGAGCAGTTCTTC
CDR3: CASSLVLAGHNEQFF

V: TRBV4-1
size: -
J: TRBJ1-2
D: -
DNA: TGCGCCAGCAGCCAATACACCGAATCCTATGGCTACACCTTC
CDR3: CASSQYTESYGYTF

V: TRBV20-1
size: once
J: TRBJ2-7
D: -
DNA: TGCAGTATGGACAAATCCTACGAGCAGTACTTC
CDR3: CSMDKSYEQYF

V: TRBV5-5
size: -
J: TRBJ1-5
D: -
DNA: TGTGCCAGCAGCTTAGGACCGGGTTGGGGTCAGCCCCAGCATTTT
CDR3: CASSLGPGWGQPQHF

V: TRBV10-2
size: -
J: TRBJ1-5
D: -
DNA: TGCGCCAGCAGTGAGATCGGACAGTTTCAGCCCCAGCATTTT
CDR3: CASSEIGQFQPQHF